Sequencing of this TCR beta chain was carried out in a study of blood T cell repertoires in COVID-19. In terms of age and location, participants ranged from roughly 18 to 90 years and lived in roughly 22 US areas. Self-reported history from a screening survey and questionnaire set each donor's cohort. Germline assignment: CDR1 SGDLS and CDR2 YYNGEE. The CDR3 runs 14 residues. V dropped 4 bases and J dropped 6 bases, with 17 bases sitting between them. Authors' processing steps: Amplified reference gene primers provided the basis for estimating nucleated cell counts. Produced via immunoSEQ multiplex PCR; TCRdb's table is partial and in-frame only. V and J calls and clone size are those listed in that table; D and trimming were worked out from the DNA. The top ten hold 2% to 2.5% of the sample, which has roughly 200,000 clones, 85% to 90% seen once.

The source is a woman in her 40s with acute COVID-19. The chain combines TRBV9 with TRBJ2-7; weak D call: TRBD1 (5 bases). Material for sequencing was PBMCs or T cells enriched from blood (not recorded which). The CDR3 reads CASSQGHSLSEQYF. DNA for the CDR3: TGTGCCAGCAGCCAAGGACATAGTTTGAGCGAGCAGTACTTC.